This passage covers 30 T cell receptor beta chains from one sample sequenced in a study of blood T cell repertoires in COVID-19 (dated by TCRdb to about 2020). The library relied on the immunoSEQ multiplex PCR assay. Sourced from immuneACCESS, this table was stored by TCRdb with only in-frame sequences that have V and J called. A share of the clones is absent; for the studies checked, an unresolved V gene accounts for under half, and the remainder has no known explanation. The sample yields 110,000 to 150,000 clones; around 84% were counted once. The ten largest clones take up approximately 5% of the sample. The sequenced material came from peripheral blood. The receptors derive from a woman between 50 and 59 years old with acute or convalescent COVID-19.

The genes are TRBV11-2 and TRBJ2-5; no clear D gene. The CDR3 is 14 amino acids. The germline V gene encodes CDR1 SGHAT and CDR2 FQNNGV. V lost 5 bases and J lost 1, with 11 bases in between. CDR3 in amino acids: CASSTRHFQETQYF. DNA of the CDR3: TGTGCCAGCAGCACAAGACACTTCCAAGAGACCCAGTACTTC.

The chain combines TRBV7-9 with TRBJ2-3; 7 bases are shared with TRBD2. Germline V gives CDR1 SEHNR, CDR2 FQNEAQ (reference sequence). V lost 6 bases to trimming and J lost 4 bases; unmatched junction nucleotides: 4. This CDR3 has 13 residues. The CDR3 loop is CASRPTSSDTQYF. Here the CDR3 DNA reads TGTGCCAGCAGGCCGACTAGCTCAGATACGCAGTATTTT.

This clone has a single count. The chain has TRBV6-5 and TRBJ1-5, with D maybe TRBD1 (5 bases). The CDR3 consists of 15 residues. The germline gives CDR1 MNHEY, CDR2 SVGAGI. The V end lost 6 bases, the J end lost 6 bases, and 18 bases lay between the germline ends. Here the CDR3 reads CASRAFQSGGQPQHF. The CDR3 DNA is TGTGCCAGCAGGGCGTTTCAGTCGGGGGGTCAGCCCCAGCATTTT.

V is TRBV30 and J is TRBJ1-3; D remains unclear. Trimming pared 2 bases from V and 0 bases from J, leaving 8 bases between. CDR3 length: 14 amino acids. The germline CDR1 and CDR2 sequences are GTSNPN and SVGIG (reference sequence). CDR3 sequence: CAWSPANSGNTIYF. In DNA, the CDR3 is TGTGCCTGGAGTCCAGCGAACTCTGGAAACACCATATATTTT.

This chain links TRBV2 with TRBJ2-1, with D possibly being TRBD2 (5 bases). The CDR3 is 15 residues long. Germline lookup yields CDR1 SNHLY and CDR2 FYNNEI. V shed 7 bases and J shed 15 bases, with 28 bases lying between them. In DNA form, the CDR3 reads TGTGCCAGCACCGAAGTCACTGCCGGACTCCTTCAGGCGTTCTTC. Its translation is CASTEVTAGLLQAFF. Full variable domain (outside the CDR3, taken from reference TRBV2 and TRBJ2-1): EPEVTQTPSHQVTQMGQEVILRCVPISNHLYFYWYRQILGQKVEFLVSFYNNEISEKSEIFDDQFSVERPDGSNFTLKIRSTKLEDSAMYFCASTEVTAGLLQAFFGPGTRLTVL.

This clone was detected only once. The genes are TRBV9 and TRBJ2-1, with TRBD1 matching 10 bases. Germline CDR1 is SGDLS and CDR2 is YYNGEE. The V gene end was trimmed by 2 bases and the J gene end by 2 bases; junction bases not matched to a gene: 1. The CDR3 has 15 amino acids. The CDR3 here is CASSVGTGAYNEQFF. In DNA, the CDR3 is TGTGCCAGCAGCGTGGGGACAGGGGCCTACAATGAGCAGTTCTTC.

The chain is built from TRBV7-2 and TRBJ2-3; 12 bases map to TRBD2. Looked up from germline, CDR1 is SGHTA and CDR2 is FQGNSA. The CDR3 runs to 16 residues. V shed 4 bases and J 2 bases; nucleotides not matched to a gene: 4. For the CDR3, the DNA is TGTGCCAGCAGCTCCAGACTAGCGGGGGCCACAGATACGCAGTATTTT. Its protein is CASSSRLAGATDTQYF.

The chain couples TRBV6-5 to TRBJ2-5; D is possibly TRBD1 (6 bases). V was cut by 7 bases and J by 1 base, with 13 bases left in between. CDR1 MNHEY and CDR2 SVGAGI come from the germline V gene. The CDR3 has 14 amino acids. This CDR3 reads CASKGRGLQETQYF. In DNA, the CDR3 is TGTGCCAGCAAAGGCAGGGGCCTCCAAGAGACCCAGTACTTC.

V gene TRBV7-9 combines with J gene TRBJ1-1; possible D gene TRBD1, 5 bases. There are 12 residues in the CDR3. The V gene lost 5 bases and the J gene lost 6 bases, with 10 bases spanning the gap. Germline lookup yields CDR1 SEHNR and CDR2 FQNEAQ (reference sequence). The CDR3 here is CASSLDRSEAFF. CDR3 coding DNA: TGTGCCAGCAGCCTAGACAGATCTGAAGCTTTCTTT.

This clone appeared once. One junction end disagrees with the germline gene, perhaps due to a read error. This chain uses TRBV24-1 with TRBJ2-1, with D possibly matching TRBD2 (6 bases). The CDR3 length is 13 residues. Germline-derived CDR1 and CDR2 are KGHDR and SFDVKD. The DNA of the CDR3 is TGTGCCACCAGTGATTTAGGAGGGAATGGGCAGTTCTTC. It encodes CATSDLGGNGQFF.

As for this clone: This same CDR3 is encoded by further DNA sequences in the sample. The J gene is TRBJ1-1, the V gene TRBV12-3 or TRBV12-4; no definite D call. The CDR3 extends over 13 amino acids. The V and J ends lost 3 bases and 0 bases respectively, with 5 bases between them. The CDR3 coding sequence is TGTGCCAGCAGTTTCAACATGAACACTGAAGCTTTCTTT. As protein: CASSFNMNTEAFF.

This chain connects TRBV5-1 to TRBJ1-4; unclear D gene. This CDR3 contains 14 residues. The ends were cut back, 4 bases at V and 10 bases at J, with 17 bases in the middle. The V gene's germline CDR1 is SGHRS and CDR2 YFSETQ. The DNA for the CDR3 is TGCGCCAGCAGCCCTATCTTGAATTCGGGAAAACTGTTTTTT. Amino acid sequence: CASSPILNSGKLFF.

The V and J genes are TRBV6-6 and TRBJ1-6; TRBD1 might be the D (6 bases). The CDR3 contains 15 residues. In germline, CDR1 is MNHNY, CDR2 SVGAGI (reference sequence). Trimming stripped 2 bases from V and 7 bases from J, with 12 bases between. The CDR3 DNA reads TGTGCCAGCAGTTACGAAGGACAGAGCAATTCACCCCTCCACTTT. Translated, it gives CASSYEGQSNSPLHF.

CDR3 DNA sequence: TGTGCCAGCAGCATAGTTGGGGGGACTAGCGGCAGCTCCTACGAGCAGTACTTC. Its translation is CASSIVGGTSGSSYEQYF. The chain has TRBV7-2 and TRBJ2-7, with 11 bases identical to TRBD2. J lost 0 bases, V lost 5 bases, and 12 bases had no gene match. Germline CDR1 and CDR2: SGHTA and FQGNSA. The CDR3 consists of 18 residues. The variable domain in full, completed from reference TRBV7-2 and TRBJ2-7, reads GAGVSQSPSNKVTEKGKDVELRCDPISGHTALYWYRQSLGQGLEFLIYFQGNSAPDKSGLPSDRFSAERTGGSVSTLTIQRTQQEDSAVYLCASSIVGGTSGSSYEQYFGPGTRLTVT.

CDR3 in DNA: TGCGCCAGCAGCTTGGATGCGCCAGATACGCAGTATTTT. Its protein product is CASSLDAPDTQYF. The V call is TRBV5-1, the J call TRBJ2-3; D is unresolved. V was clipped by 0 bases and J by 4 bases, with 6 bases between them. CDR3 size: 13 residues. CDR1 is SGHRS, CDR2 YFSETQ, per germline. Complete variable domain (other parts from reference TRBV5-1 and TRBJ2-3): KAGVTQTPRYLIKTRGQQVTLSCSPISGHRSVSWYQQTPGQGLQFLFEYFSETQRNKGNFPGRFSGRQFSNSRSEMNVSTLELGDSALYLCASSLDAPDTQYFGPGTRLTVL.

The chain links TRBV7-8 to TRBJ2-3; 10 bases align to TRBD2. V shed 6 bases and J 6 bases; nucleotides not matched to a gene: 9. This CDR3 has 15 residues. Germline values: CDR1 SGHVS, CDR2 FQNEAQ. This CDR3 reads CASRGAGGLWDTQYF. The CDR3 DNA reads as TGTGCCAGCAGGGGAGCGGGGGGGCTGTGGGATACGCAGTATTTT.

Judged by abundance, this clone is medium-sized. This rearrangement joins TRBV5-4 to TRBJ2-2, with D unresolved. V dropped 5 bases and J dropped 7 bases, with 12 bases sitting between them. This CDR3 has 13 residues. Germline V lookup: CDR1 SGHNT, CDR2 YYREEE (reference sequence). CDR3 in DNA: TGTGCCAGCAGTTATGAGGTGTTCGGGGAGCTGTTTTTT. Translating gives CASSYEVFGELFF.

The chain recombines TRBV14 with TRBJ1-2; D is ambiguous. The CDR3 totals 13 residues. CDR1 and CDR2 from the germline V gene are SGHDN and FVKESK. Trimming took off 4 bases at V and 9 bases at J, with 15 bases between the two ends. The DNA of the CDR3 is TGTGCCAGCAGCCCCTCTCAGGTGCCGAGCTACACCTTC. Its protein product is CASSPSQVPSYTF.

The CDR3 protein is CASSPRSGNNEQFF. Here the CDR3 DNA reads TGCGCCAGCAGCCCGAGGTCGGGAAACAATGAGCAGTTCTTC. The chain uses TRBV5-1 and TRBJ2-1, with D possibly being TRBD2 (5 bases). This CDR3 is built from 14 residues. The V and J ends lost 4 bases and 5 bases respectively, with 13 bases between them. From germline, CDR1 is SGHRS and CDR2 YFSETQ.

The chain links TRBV7-2 to TRBJ2-7, with 7 bases aligning to TRBD1. This CDR3 comprises 12 residues. CDR1 and CDR2 (germline): SGHTA, FQGNSA. Trimming cost V 5 bases and J 4 bases; bases outside gene matches: 2. The CDR3 sequence is CASSAQGYEQYF. DNA for the CDR3: TGTGCCAGCAGCGCACAGGGGTACGAGCAGTACTTC. Based on the CDR3 plus reference TRBV7-2 and TRBJ2-7, the full variable domain is GAGVSQSPSNKVTEKGKDVELRCDPISGHTALYWYRQSLGQGLEFLIYFQGNSAPDKSGLPSDRFSAERTGGSVSTLTIQRTQQEDSAVYLCASSAQGYEQYFGPGTRLTVT.

The chain links TRBV7-2 to TRBJ2-5; 10 bases line up with TRBD2. CDR1 is SGHTA and CDR2 is FQGNSA in the germline V gene. V lost 3 bases to trimming and J lost 5 bases; unmatched junction nucleotides: 6. CDR3 length: 15 residues. This CDR3 is CASSFQRGGGETQYF. Here the CDR3 DNA reads TGTGCCAGCAGCTTCCAGCGGGGGGGCGGGGAGACCCAGTACTTC.

The chain uses TRBV7-9 and TRBJ1-2, with D possibly being TRBD1 (5 bases). The germline CDR1 and CDR2 sequences are SEHNR and FQNEAQ (reference sequence). The V gene lost 4 bases and the J gene lost 4 bases, with 19 bases spanning the gap. This CDR3 contains 16 residues. In nucleotides, the CDR3 is TGTGCCAGCAGCTCGCGGGACCGCTGGTACAGCTATGGCTACACCTTC. Translating it yields CASSSRDRWYSYGYTF.

The chain carries TRBV12-5 and TRBJ1-2; the D is unclear. Per the germline V gene, CDR1 is LGHNT and CDR2 is FRNRAP. The CDR3 has 11 amino acids. Trimming stripped 6 bases from V and 8 bases from J, with 10 bases between. The CDR3 sequence is CASGSTVGYTF. DNA for the CDR3: TGTGCTAGTGGATCAACAGTAGGCTACACCTTC.

The count of this clone is one. This chain connects TRBV13 to TRBJ1-5; the D is unclear. CDR3 length: 13 amino acids. Germline-derived CDR1 and CDR2 are PRHDT and FYEKMQ (reference sequence). The germline V and J ends were trimmed by 5 bases and 5 bases, with 10 bases remaining between them. The CDR3 coding sequence is TGTGCCAGCAGCCAAACACGGGATCAGCCCCAGCATTTT. Translated: CASSQTRDQPQHF. The entire variable domain, with the rest obtained from reference TRBV13 and TRBJ1-5, is as follows: AAGVIQSPRHLIKEKRETATLKCYPIPRHDTVYWYQQGPGQDPQFLISFYEKMQSDKGSIPDRFSAQQFSDYHSELNMSSLELGDSALYFCASSQTRDQPQHFGDGTRLSIL.

J is TRBJ1-2 and V is TRBV27, with TRBD1 as a possible D gene (6 bases). The CDR3 runs to 14 residues. Trimming shortened V by 6 bases and J by 8 bases, and 19 bases separated the two germline ends. Germline-derived CDR1 and CDR2 are MNHEY and SMNVEV (reference sequence). DNA of the CDR3: TGTGCCAGCAGGGCTTGGGACACCCAGACGGGCTACACCTTC. It codes for CASRAWDTQTGYTF.

V is TRBV19 and J is TRBJ1-6; TRBD1 aligns across 8 bases. Germline assignment: CDR1 LNHDA and CDR2 SQIVND (reference sequence). This CDR3 region has 14 residues. V lost 5 bases and J lost 7; bases outside the gene matches: 4. CDR3 loop: CASSETGVNSPLHF. The CDR3 coding sequence is TGTGCCAGTAGTGAGACAGGGGTCAATTCACCCCTCCACTTT.

V usage is TRBV12-3 or TRBV12-4 and J usage is TRBJ1-2; D possibly corresponds to TRBD1 (6 bases). Deletions cut 8 bases from V and 2 bases from J, with 12 bases between. CDR3 length: 13 amino acids. The CDR3 loop is CASSRDNNYGYTF. The CDR3 DNA reads TGTGCCAGCTCCCGGGACAACAACTATGGCTACACCTTC.

This clone was recorded a few times. This chain uses TRBV28 with TRBJ2-7; TRBD2 aligns across 9 bases. The CDR3 length is 17 residues. Germline-derived CDR1 and CDR2 are MDHEN and SYDVKM. V was clipped by 4 bases and J by 3 bases; unmatched bases: 13. As DNA, the CDR3 is TGTGCCAGCAGTTCAATCCAACCGGGACTAGCCTTCTACGAGCAGTACTTC. Protein product: CASSSIQPGLAFYEQYF.

In this sample, this clone turned up a few times. This same CDR3 is encoded by further DNA sequences in the sample. This chain uses TRBV5-1 with TRBJ1-5; 7 bases fit TRBD1. Germline V lookup: CDR1 SGHRS, CDR2 YFSETQ. The CDR3 has 14 residues. V lost 3 bases, J lost 4 bases, and 4 bases stayed unmatched. CDR3 in DNA: TGCGCCAGCAGCTCTGGACAGGAAAATCAGCCCCAGCATTTT. Its protein product is CASSSGQENQPQHF.

This chain links TRBV7-2 with TRBJ1-1; 8 bases are a match to TRBD1. V dropped 5 bases and J dropped 3; count of bases not matched to a gene: 5. CDR3 size: 14 residues. Germline V gives CDR1 SGHTA, CDR2 FQGNSA. CDR3 bases: TGTGCCAGCAGCCAGGACAGGGCCTACACTGAAGCTTTCTTT. The encoded protein is CASSQDRAYTEAFF.